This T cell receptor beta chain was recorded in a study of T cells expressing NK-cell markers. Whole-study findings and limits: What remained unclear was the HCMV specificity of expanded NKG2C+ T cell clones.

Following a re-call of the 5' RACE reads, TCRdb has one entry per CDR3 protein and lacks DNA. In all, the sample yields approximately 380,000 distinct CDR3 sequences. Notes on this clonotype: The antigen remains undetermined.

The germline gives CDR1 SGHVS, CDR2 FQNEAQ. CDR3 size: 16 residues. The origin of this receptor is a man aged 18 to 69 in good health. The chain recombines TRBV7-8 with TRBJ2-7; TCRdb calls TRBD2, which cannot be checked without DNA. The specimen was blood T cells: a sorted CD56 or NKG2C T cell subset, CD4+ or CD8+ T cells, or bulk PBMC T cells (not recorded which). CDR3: CASSQRSSGGGYEQYF.